The source of this TCR beta chain is a study of blood T cells in healthy people across ages. The CDR3 is 15 amino acids. Germline V gene lookup returns CDR1 SGHDT and CDR2 YYEEEE. Trimming left V 4 bases short and J 5 bases short, with 18 bases between. A J-beta primer mix and a sample-barcoded 5' primer were used in a second PCR of about 7 to 12 cycles. TCRdb fed the 5' RACE reads into MiXCR, producing one record per CDR3 protein. The repertoire holds fewer than 700,000 distinct CDR3 sequences, with around 48% as singletons. The V gene is TRBV5-6, the J gene TRBJ1-1, with D perhaps TRBD1 (6 bases). The sequencing sample was made of blood. This clonotype was sampled from an elderly man in good health. Written as DNA, the CDR3 is TGTGCCAGCAGCCGGCCGACAAGGGGGGGGACTGAAGCTTTCTTT. The encoded protein is CASSRPTRGGTEAFF. Full variable domain (outside the CDR3, taken from reference TRBV5-6 and TRBJ1-1): DAGVTQSPTHLIKTRGQQVTLRCSPKSGHDTVSWYQQALGQGPQFIFQYYEEEERQRGNFPDRFSGHQFPNYSSELNVNALLLGDSALYLCASSRPTRGGTEAFFGQGTRLTVV.